The 31 T cell receptor beta chains below all came from one sample that was sequenced in a study of tumor-infiltrating lymphocytes in primary liver carcinoma. From 20-30 mg of unsorted bulk tissue, DNA and RNA were co-extracted together. The authors made TCR beta cDNA from roughly 480 ng total RNA with a constant-region primer. What produced the TCR beta libraries was three nested multiplex PCR rounds using slightly modified ARM-PCR. The study ran its first two PCR rounds for about 11 cycles each, using TRBV1-TRBV30 forward primers and a C-beta reverse primer. TCRdb redid the calling of the multiplex PCR reads with MiXCR, one entry per CDR3 protein. The sample contains roughly 57,000 distinct CDR3 sequences, approximately 70% of which appear only once. Source material: liver tumor tissue from sampling region 2. Subset denoted: tumor region T2, inferior pole. The receptors here all came from a man aged 35-49 years with primary liver carcinoma and hepatitis B virus infection.

There are a few counts of this clonotype. This chain uses TRBV6-2 or TRBV6-3 with TRBJ2-5; D is unclear. CDR3 length equals 11 residues. V lost 2 bases to trimming and J lost 8 bases, with 6 bases between them. Germline assignment: CDR1 MNHEY and CDR2 SVGEGT. The CDR3 is CASSYGETQYF. The DNA of the CDR3 is TGTGCCAGCAGTTACGGGGAAACCCAGTACTTC.

This clonotype was recorded many times. This chain links TRBV12-3 or TRBV12-4 with TRBJ2-3; D remains ambiguous. The length of the CDR3 is 14 residues. Trimming removed 5 bases at V and 0 bases at J, with 9 bases between. CDR3 in DNA: TGTGCCAGCAGTCTGCGTCGGAGCACAGATACGCAGTATTTT. This codes for CASSLRRSTDTQYF.

Concerning this clonotype itself: The junction departs from germline at one end; a sequencing error may be responsible. The chain joins TRBV12-3 or TRBV12-4 to TRBJ2-7; D is uncertain. This CDR3 comprises 14 residues. CDR3 coding DNA: TGTGCCAGCAGTCCCGGTAGCCCCCCCTACGAGCGGTACTTC. This codes for CASSPGSPPYERYF.

Regarding this clonotype: It may be a read error: a sequence one base away is much more abundant. The J gene is TRBJ2-1, the V gene TRBV11-1; TRBD2 might be the D (6 bases). The V gene lost 1 base and the J gene lost 3 bases, with 7 bases spanning the gap. Germline CDR1 and CDR2: SGHAT and FQDESV (reference sequence). CDR3 size: 14 residues. CDR3 in amino acids: CASSLEDYYNEQFF. CDR3 coding DNA: TGTGCCAGCAGCTTAGAGGACTACTACAATGAGCAGTTCTTC.

Of note for this clonotype: One end of the junction varies from germline; a read error may be responsible. The CDR3 region has the DNA TGTACCAGCAGCCCCCTGGCGGGGGATATGCAGTATTTT. It codes for CTSSPLAGDMQYF. This sequence joins TRBV7-9 and TRBJ2-3, with TRBD2 matching 7 bases. CDR3 length: 13 amino acids. Germline assignment: CDR1 SEHNR and CDR2 FQNEAQ (reference sequence).

The genes are TRBV12-3 or TRBV12-4 and TRBJ2-7; D might be TRBD1 or TRBD2, each matching 5 bases. The CDR3 consists of 15 residues. With 3 bases removed from V and 0 bases from J, the gap between germline ends came to 12 bases. DNA for the CDR3: TGTGCCAGCAGTTTTGGTGGGGCGGGCTCCTACGAGCAGTACTTC. Translation: CASSFGGAGSYEQYF.

The table lists this clonotype with a few counts. One end of the junction is discordant with germline, which a read error may explain. The chain joins TRBV5-5 to TRBJ1-1; D not certain. Germline loops: CDR1 SGHKS, CDR2 YYEKEE (reference sequence). There are 15 residues in the CDR3. The CDR3 bases are TGTGCCAGCAGCCATGAGGGTGAGCGGTACACTGAAGCTCTCTTT. Translation: CASSHEGERYTEALF.

The chain couples TRBV6-1 to TRBJ2-1; 9 nucleotides match TRBD2. The CDR3 totals 19 residues. The germline CDR1 and CDR2 sequences are MNHNS and SASEGT. The V and J ends lost 0 bases and 3 bases, in that order; junction bases with no gene match: 12. CDR3 nucleotide sequence: TGTGCCAGCAGTGAAGCCTCAGGGGGGCTAGCGGGAATCTACAATGAGCAGTTCTTC. Protein: CASSEASGGLAGIYNEQFF.

V is TRBV11-2 and J is TRBJ2-1, with a tentative D call TRBD2 (5 bases). With 0 bases removed from V and 5 bases from J, the gap between germline ends came to 11 bases. Germline V gene data show CDR1 as SGHAT and CDR2 as FQNNGV. The CDR3 has 15 residues. CDR3 in amino acids: CASSLEGSLHNEQFF. The DNA for the CDR3 is TGTGCCAGCAGCTTAGAGGGGAGTCTCCACAATGAGCAGTTCTTC.

The chain has TRBV20-1 and TRBJ2-3, with TRBD2 identical over 16 bases. Germline CDR1 and CDR2: DFQATT and SNEGSKA (reference sequence). The V and J ends lost 7 bases and 1 base, in that order; junction bases with no gene match: 5. This CDR3 is built from 16 residues. CDR3 nucleotide sequence: TGCAGTGGCCCGGGACTAGCGGGAGGGGGCACAGATACGCAGTATTTT. Translation: CSGPGLAGGGTDTQYF.

There are a few counts of this clonotype. One end of the junction does not line up with germline, which may come from a read error. The rearrangement uses TRBV6-5 and TRBJ2-3, with 12 bases lining up with TRBD2. The germline V gene has CDR1 MNHEY and CDR2 SVGAGI. The CDR3 loop spans 15 amino acids. CDR3 loop: CASNPGLAGTDMQYF. Here the CDR3 DNA reads TGTGCCAGCAACCCAGGACTAGCGGGAACGGATATGCAGTATTTT.

Comment on this clonotype: This CDR3 fails to terminate in the conserved phenylalanine or tryptophan, so it likely reflects a read error. The chain links TRBV11-2 to TRBJ1-2; D is unclear. The germline gives CDR1 SGHAT, CDR2 FQNNGV. The V end was cut by 0 bases, the J end by 2 bases, with 4 bases between. The CDR3 totals 13 residues. The CDR3: CASSLDVNYGYTL. The CDR3 DNA reads TGTGCCAGCAGCTTAGATGTAAACTATGGCTACACCTTA.

In this sample, this clonotype turned up a few times. The chain employs TRBV28 and TRBJ1-6, with 7 bases that match TRBD1. Germline values: CDR1 MDHEN, CDR2 SYDVKM. The CDR3 consists of 15 residues. The V and J ends lost 5 bases and 7 bases, in that order; junction bases with no gene match: 8. The CDR3 protein is CASSIPGTVNSPLHF. The CDR3 coding sequence is TGTGCCAGCAGTATCCCCGGGACAGTGAATTCACCCCTCCACTTT.

This clonotype was recorded only once. Mismatch with germline at one junction end may stem from a read error. This rearrangement joins TRBV5-4 to TRBJ2-7; D is perhaps TRBD1 (6 bases). The CDR3 runs to 13 residues. CDR1 and CDR2 from the germline V gene are SGHNT and YYREEE (reference sequence). The CDR3 DNA sequence: TGTGCCAGCAGCCAAGACAGGATAGGCGAGCAATACTTC. It encodes CASSQDRIGEQYF.

In regard to this clonotype: It is likely a read error, because the conserved phenylalanine at the end of the CDR3 is missing. V and J are TRBV6-5 and TRBJ1-5; no clear D. The CDR3 loop spans 15 amino acids. Per the germline V gene, CDR1 is MNHEY and CDR2 is SVGAGI. The ends were cut back, 6 bases at V and 0 bases at J, with 12 bases in the middle. The CDR3 DNA reads as TGTGCCAGCAGATCGGACCAATATAGCAATCAGCCCCAGCATCAT. Its translation is CASRSDQYSNQPQHH.

The table lists this clonotype with many counts. The rearrangement joins TRBV6-5 to TRBJ2-3; TRBD2 aligns across 9 bases. The CDR3 is 15 residues long. With V trimmed by 6 bases and J by 3 bases, 7 bases remained unmatched. Germline CDR1 is MNHEY and CDR2 is SVGAGI. CDR3 nucleotide sequence: TGTGCCAGCAGGTCGGGACTAGCTGGTACAGATACGCAGTATTTT. Translating gives CASRSGLAGTDTQYF.

This clonotype occurred once. The chain joins TRBV11-2 to TRBJ2-5; possible D gene TRBD2, 6 bases. CDR3 size: 16 residues. CDR1 and CDR2 (germline): SGHAT, FQNNGV. In DNA, the CDR3 is TGTGTCTGCAGCCAAACTCCTGGTGGGGGGAAGGAGACCCAGTACTTC. It specifies CVCSQTPGGGKETQYF.

A single count supports this clonotype. A junction boundary mismatches the germline segment, possibly from a read error. V is TRBV11-2 and J is TRBJ2-3; D is unresolved. Germline CDR1 and CDR2: SGHAT and FQNNGV. The length of the CDR3 is 17 residues. In DNA, the CDR3 is TGTGCCAGCAGCTTCGGGCAACGTCCAATAAGCATAGATACGCGGTATTTT. This translates into CASSFGQRPISIDTRYF.

Of note for this clonotype: With a much larger clone just one base away, this may be a read error. The chain recombines TRBV11-2 with TRBJ1-2; a possible D gene is TRBD1 (5 bases). CDR3 length: 13 residues. Germline values: CDR1 SGHAT, CDR2 FQNNGV. Trimming took off 3 bases at V and 8 bases at J, with 13 bases between the two ends. The CDR3 DNA is TGTGCCAGCAGCTTTGGCAGGGCAGGGGGCTACACCTTC. The encoded protein is CASSFGRAGGYTF.

Points on this clonotype: This CDR3 is missing its conserved last phenylalanine or tryptophan, likely due to a read error. The genes are TRBV5-1 and TRBJ1-2; D is unclear. This CDR3 has 13 residues. Germline V gives CDR1 SGHRS, CDR2 YFSETQ. DNA for the CDR3: TGCGCCGGCAGTTCGGCCTACGCTATCGGCTACACCTTA. Amino acids: CAGSSAYAIGYTL.

The V gene is TRBV12-3 or TRBV12-4, the J gene TRBJ2-1; D unclear. The V and J ends lost 5 bases and 10 bases respectively, with 21 bases between them. The CDR3 contains 15 residues. CDR3 residues: CASSKGTLLWEEQFF. In DNA, the CDR3 is TGTGCCAGCAGTAAGGGTACTTTACTTTGGGAAGAGCAGTTCTTC.

For this clonotype: Germline and junction disagree at one end, which may indicate a read error. The genes are TRBV5-4 and TRBJ2-7; D unresolved. Germline-derived CDR1 and CDR2 are SGHNT and YYREEE (reference sequence). The CDR3 totals 14 residues. This chain's CDR3 is CASSRRYTGYDQYF. The CDR3 region has the DNA TGTGCCAGCAGCCGCCGGTACACCGGCTACGACCAGTACTTC.

This clonotype was seen more than once but under ten times. J is TRBJ2-1 and V is TRBV19, with TRBD2 identical over 9 bases. V lost 3 bases to trimming and J lost 4 bases; unmatched junction nucleotides: 10. The CDR3 has 17 amino acids. Germline V gene sequence: CDR1 LNHDA, CDR2 SQIVND (reference sequence). The CDR3 DNA follows: TGTGCCAGTAGTATCCCCTTTCTAGCGGGGCGTTACAATGAGCAGTTCTTC. Translating it yields CASSIPFLAGRYNEQFF.

Regarding this clonotype: The junction does not match germline at one end; this may be a read error. This sequence joins TRBV30 and TRBJ1-2; possibly TRBD1 for D (5 bases). The CDR3 has 15 residues. Per germline, CDR1 GTSNPN and CDR2 SVGIG (reference sequence). CDR3 nucleotides: TGTGCCTGGAGTAAAGAGACAGCCCTAAACTATCGCTACACCTTC. As protein: CAWSKETALNYRYTF.

Comment on this clonotype: One end of the junction fails to match germline, which may point to a read error. The DNA of the CDR3 is TGTGCCAGCAGTTTAAAAGGGACAGGGAACACCGGAGAGCTGTTTTTT. Amino acid sequence: CASSLKGTGNTGELFF. The gene calls are TRBV12-3 or TRBV12-4 and TRBJ2-2; 9 bases align to TRBD1. The CDR3 extends over 16 amino acids.

In its sample, this clonotype was seen a few times. Compared with germline, one end of the junction differs, possibly owing to a read error. The V and J genes are TRBV28 and TRBJ2-2, with 8 bases matching TRBD1. CDR1 and CDR2 from the germline V gene are MDHEN and SYDVKM. CDR3 length: 13 amino acids. The DNA for the CDR3 is TGTGCCAGCAGTTTACAGAACACAGGGGGGCTGTTTTTT. Translation: CASSLQNTGGLFF.

With regard to this clonotype: The CDR3 carries no conserved terminal phenylalanine or tryptophan, so it likely arises from a read error. This chain links TRBV10-3 with TRBJ2-7, with 16 bases that match TRBD2. The CDR3 contains 19 residues. Germline loops: CDR1 ENHRY, CDR2 SYGVKD. CDR3 in amino acids: CAIAKRSGLAGGFSYEQYI. CDR3 nucleotides: TGTGCGATCGCCAAACGATCGGGACTAGCGGGAGGGTTCTCCTACGAGCAGTACATC.

The chain combines TRBV5-1 with TRBJ2-2; D may be TRBD1 (6 bases). V shed 2 bases and J shed 6 bases, with 14 bases lying between them. Germline CDR1 reads SGHRS; CDR2 reads YFSETQ. The CDR3 totals 15 residues. The CDR3: CASSFSPGDAGELFF. Written as DNA, the CDR3 is TGCGCCAGCAGCTTCTCTCCAGGGGACGCCGGGGAGCTGTTTTTT.

A note on this clonotype: The CDR3 ends on some other residue instead of the conserved phenylalanine or tryptophan, so this is likely a read error. The chain is built from TRBV29-1 and TRBJ2-1; 13 nucleotides match TRBD2. The CDR3 totals 13 residues. Germline V gene data show CDR1 as SQVTM and CDR2 as ANQGSEA. The DNA of the CDR3 is TGCACCGGGACTAGCGGGAAGCTCTATGAGCAGTTCATC. This translates into CTGTSGKLYEQFI.

The chain recombines TRBV18 with TRBJ2-7; 7 bases agree with TRBD2. The CDR3 extends over 18 amino acids. With 3 bases clipped from V and 4 bases from J, the junction kept 18 bases outside the gene matches. Germline V gives CDR1 KGHSH, CDR2 LQKENI. CDR3 region: CASSPFTGGLSGLYEQYF. DNA for the CDR3: TGTGCCAGCTCACCCTTCACCGGGGGGTTGTCGGGGCTTTACGAGCAGTACTTC.

A remark on this clonotype: It may be a read error: a sequence one base away is much more abundant. The chain carries TRBV14 and TRBJ1-1, with D possibly TRBD1 on 5 matching bases. This CDR3 has 15 residues. V was pared by 0 bases and J by 8 bases, with 16 bases between. Germline CDR1 and CDR2: SGHDN and FVKESK. CDR3 sequence reads: CASSQDSRDESEAFF. The CDR3 region has the DNA TGTGCCAGCAGCCAAGATTCCCGGGACGAGTCGGAAGCTTTCTTT. Variable domain in full (rest from reference TRBV14 and TRBJ1-1): EAGVTQFPSHSVIEKGQTVTLRCDPISGHDNLYWYRRVMGKEIKFLLHFVKESKQDESGMPNNRFLAERTGGTYSTLKVQPAELEDSGVYFCASSQDSRDESEAFFGQGTRLTVV.